This T cell receptor beta chain stems from a study of OX40 agonist ivuxolimab in advanced cancers. As for the study in general: Recorded diagnoses for dose-escalation patients were hepatocellular carcinoma, melanoma, renal cell or head and neck cancer.

Unmatched junction bases numbered 2, after V lost 4 bases and J lost 0 bases. The CDR3 is 15 residues long. The germline V gene has CDR1 SGDLS and CDR2 YYNGEE. Repertoires were generated with immunoSEQ multiplex PCR, while TCRdb's copy carries only in-frame clones and drops some. The data contain 40,000 to 60,000 clones, around 84% of them singletons. The origin of this receptor is an adult with an advanced solid tumor such as melanoma, head and neck, liver or kidney cancer. The sequencing used CD4+ or CD8+ T cells sorted from blood, collected in a trial of the OX40 agonist ivuxolimab. V gene TRBV9 combines with J gene TRBJ2-2; 8 bases map to TRBD2. The CDR3 nucleotides are TGTGCCAGCAGCTCGGGACTAGCGAACACCGGGGAGCTGTTTTTT. It translates to CASSSGLANTGELFF.